The subject of this entry is one T cell receptor beta chain. Its antigen is as yet unknown. This entry belongs to a study of CD8 T cells in ankylosing spondylitis. Study conclusions and caveats: There was a TCR beta motif, made of eight highly homologous variants, that appeared characteristic of ankylosing spondylitis blood. CD8+ disease-linked clones were present at relatively low frequencies in blood.

In making TCR beta libraries, quantitative 5'-RACE with molecular barcodes was used. TCRdb fed the 5' RACE reads into MiXCR, producing one record per CDR3 protein. The sample yields 250,000 to 350,000 distinct CDR3 sequences, 20% seen once. The CDR3 spans 16 residues. J was trimmed by 2 bases and V by 6 bases; bases with no gene match: 9. The sample consisted of blood, either unsorted or a sorted T cell fraction (not recorded which). This TCR was recovered from a male donor with ankylosing spondylitis or in good health (not recorded which). The chain recombines TRBV12-3 or TRBV12-4 with TRBJ2-2, with 7 bases matching TRBD1. CDR3 residues: CASSNPGTVNTGELFF. Here the CDR3 DNA reads TGTGCCAGCAGCAACCCTGGGACAGTTAACACCGGGGAGCTGTTTTTT.